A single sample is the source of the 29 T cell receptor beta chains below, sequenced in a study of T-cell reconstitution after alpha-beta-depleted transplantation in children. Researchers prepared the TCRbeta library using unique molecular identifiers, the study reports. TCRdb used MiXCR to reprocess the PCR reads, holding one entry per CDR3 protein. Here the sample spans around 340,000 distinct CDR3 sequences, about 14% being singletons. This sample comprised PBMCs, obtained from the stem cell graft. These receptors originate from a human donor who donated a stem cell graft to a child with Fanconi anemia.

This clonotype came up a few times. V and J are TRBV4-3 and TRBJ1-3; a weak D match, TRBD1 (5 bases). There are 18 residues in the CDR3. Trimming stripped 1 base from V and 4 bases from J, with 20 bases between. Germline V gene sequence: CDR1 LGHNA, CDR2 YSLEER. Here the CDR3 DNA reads TGCGCCAGCAGCCAAGGCCCACCGGGGGAGGGTGGGGGAAACACCATATATTTT. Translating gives CASSQGPPGEGGGNTIYF.

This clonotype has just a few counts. CDR3 sequence: CASSPGVGNSPLHF. In DNA form, the CDR3 reads TGCGCCAGCAGCCCAGGGGTCGGTAATTCACCCCTCCACTTT. The rearrangement links TRBV5-1 to TRBJ1-6; D may be TRBD1 (6 bases). Germline loops: CDR1 SGHRS, CDR2 YFSETQ. This CDR3 is 14 amino acids long. The V end lost 4 bases, the J end lost 6 bases, and 11 bases lay between the germline ends.

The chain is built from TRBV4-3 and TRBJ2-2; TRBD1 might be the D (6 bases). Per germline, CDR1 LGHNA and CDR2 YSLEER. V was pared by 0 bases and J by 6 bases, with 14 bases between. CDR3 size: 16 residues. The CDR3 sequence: CASSQDDGTFAGELFF. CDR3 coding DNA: TGCGCCAGCAGCCAAGATGACGGGACATTCGCCGGGGAGCTGTTTTTT.

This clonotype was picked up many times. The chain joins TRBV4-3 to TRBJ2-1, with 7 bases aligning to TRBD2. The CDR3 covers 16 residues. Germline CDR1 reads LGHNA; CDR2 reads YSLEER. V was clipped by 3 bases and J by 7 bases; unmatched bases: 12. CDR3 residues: CASSQDLTSRGNEQFF. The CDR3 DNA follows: TGCGCCAGCAGCCAGGACCTGACTAGCCGAGGGAATGAGCAGTTCTTC.

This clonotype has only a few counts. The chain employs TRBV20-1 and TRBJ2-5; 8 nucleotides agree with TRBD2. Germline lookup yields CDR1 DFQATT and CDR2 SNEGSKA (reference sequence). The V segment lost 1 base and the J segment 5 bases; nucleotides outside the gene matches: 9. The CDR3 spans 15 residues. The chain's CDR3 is CSARVPGGARETQYF. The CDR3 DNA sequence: TGCAGTGCTAGAGTCCCGGGAGGGGCGAGGGAGACCCAGTACTTC.

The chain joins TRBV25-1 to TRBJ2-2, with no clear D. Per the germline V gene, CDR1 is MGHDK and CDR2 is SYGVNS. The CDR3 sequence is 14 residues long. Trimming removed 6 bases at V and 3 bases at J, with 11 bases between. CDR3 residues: CASSTDFYTGELFF. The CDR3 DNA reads TGTGCCAGCAGCACGGATTTTTACACCGGGGAGCTGTTTTTT.

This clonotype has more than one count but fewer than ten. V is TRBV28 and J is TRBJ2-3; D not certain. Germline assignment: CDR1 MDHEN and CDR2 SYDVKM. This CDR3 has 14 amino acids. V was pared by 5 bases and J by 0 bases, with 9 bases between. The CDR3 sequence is CASSTLDSTDTQYF. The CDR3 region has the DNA TGTGCCAGCAGTACCCTAGATAGCACAGATACGCAGTATTTT.

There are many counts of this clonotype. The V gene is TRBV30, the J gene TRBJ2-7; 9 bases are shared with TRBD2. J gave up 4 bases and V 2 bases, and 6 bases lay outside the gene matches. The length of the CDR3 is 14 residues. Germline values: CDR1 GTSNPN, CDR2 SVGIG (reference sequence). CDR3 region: CAWSSAGGRYEQYF. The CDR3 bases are TGTGCCTGGAGTTCAGCGGGGGGACGATACGAGCAGTACTTC. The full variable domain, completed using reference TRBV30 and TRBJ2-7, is SQTIHQWPATLVQPVGSPLSLECTVEGTSNPNLYWYRQAAGRGLQLLFYSVGIGQISSEVPQNLSASRPQDRQFILSSKKLLLSDSGFYLCAWSSAGGRYEQYFGPGTRLTVT.

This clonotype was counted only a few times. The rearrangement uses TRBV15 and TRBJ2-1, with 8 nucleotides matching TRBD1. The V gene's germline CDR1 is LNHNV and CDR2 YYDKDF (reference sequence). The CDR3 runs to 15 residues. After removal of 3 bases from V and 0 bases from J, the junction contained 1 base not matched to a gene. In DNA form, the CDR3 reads TGTGCCACCAGCAGGGACAGGGTCTCCTACAATGAGCAGTTCTTC. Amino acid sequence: CATSRDRVSYNEQFF.

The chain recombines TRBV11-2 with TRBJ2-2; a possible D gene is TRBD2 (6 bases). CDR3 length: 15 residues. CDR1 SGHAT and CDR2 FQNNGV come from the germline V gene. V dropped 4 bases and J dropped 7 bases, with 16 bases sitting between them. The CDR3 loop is CASSSLGPTSGELFF. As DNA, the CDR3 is TGTGCCAGCAGCTCGCTGGGACCGACTAGCGGGGAGCTGTTTTTT.

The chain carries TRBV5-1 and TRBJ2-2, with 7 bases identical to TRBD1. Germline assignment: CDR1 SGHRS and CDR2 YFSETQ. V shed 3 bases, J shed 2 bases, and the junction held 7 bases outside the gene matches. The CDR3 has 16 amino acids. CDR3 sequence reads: CASSWTGQPNTGELFF. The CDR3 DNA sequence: TGCGCCAGCAGCTGGACGGGACAGCCTAACACCGGGGAGCTGTTTTTT.

For the CDR3, the DNA is TGTGCCAGCTCATCAAAAATGGCCGGACCCGACGGAAATACGCAGTATTTT. This codes for CASSSKMAGPDGNTQYF. This chain links TRBV18 with TRBJ2-3; D is uncertain. The germline V and J ends were trimmed by 5 bases and 7 bases, with 25 bases remaining between them. The V gene's germline CDR1 is KGHSH and CDR2 LQKENI. The CDR3 runs 17 residues.

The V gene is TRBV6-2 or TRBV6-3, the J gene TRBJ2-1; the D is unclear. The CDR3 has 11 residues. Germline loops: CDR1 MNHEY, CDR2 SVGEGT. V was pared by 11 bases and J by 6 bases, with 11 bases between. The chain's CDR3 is CAAQSLNEQFF. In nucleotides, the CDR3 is TGTGCCGCCCAGAGCCTCAATGAGCAGTTCTTC.

CDR3 coding DNA: TGTGCCAGCAGCTTGGACCCGGCCCAAGCGCAGTATTTT. It codes for CASSLDPAQAQYF. The chain employs TRBV5-6 and TRBJ2-3; unclear D gene. Trimming stripped 0 bases from V and 10 bases from J, with 12 bases between. The CDR3 length is 13 residues. Germline CDR1 is SGHDT and CDR2 is YYEEEE.

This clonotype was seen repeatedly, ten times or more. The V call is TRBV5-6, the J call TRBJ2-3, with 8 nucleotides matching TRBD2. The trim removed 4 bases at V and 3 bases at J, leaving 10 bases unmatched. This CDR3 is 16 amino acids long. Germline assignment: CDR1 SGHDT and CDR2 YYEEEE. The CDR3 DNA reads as TGTGCCAGCAGCGCTAACCTAGCGGGCGAAACAGATACGCAGTATTTT. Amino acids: CASSANLAGETDTQYF.

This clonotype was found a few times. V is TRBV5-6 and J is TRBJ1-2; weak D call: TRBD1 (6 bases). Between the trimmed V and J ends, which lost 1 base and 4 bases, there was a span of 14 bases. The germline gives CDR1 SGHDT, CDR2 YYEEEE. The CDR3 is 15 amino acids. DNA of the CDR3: TGTGCCAGCAGCTTGCGGGGCAGGGGTTCCTATGGCTACACCTTC. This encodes CASSLRGRGSYGYTF.

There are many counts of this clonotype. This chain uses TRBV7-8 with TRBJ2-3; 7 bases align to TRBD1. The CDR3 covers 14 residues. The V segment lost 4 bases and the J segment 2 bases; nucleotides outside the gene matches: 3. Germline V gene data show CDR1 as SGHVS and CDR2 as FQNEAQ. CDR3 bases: TGTGCCAGCAGCTCGGACAGGTTCACAGATACGCAGTATTTT. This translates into CASSSDRFTDTQYF.

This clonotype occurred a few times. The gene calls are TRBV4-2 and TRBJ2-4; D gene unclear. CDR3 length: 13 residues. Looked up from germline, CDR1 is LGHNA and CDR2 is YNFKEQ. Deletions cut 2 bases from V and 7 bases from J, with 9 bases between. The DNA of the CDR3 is TGTGCCAGCAGCCAACCAGGAGAGAACATTCAGTACTTC. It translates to CASSQPGENIQYF.

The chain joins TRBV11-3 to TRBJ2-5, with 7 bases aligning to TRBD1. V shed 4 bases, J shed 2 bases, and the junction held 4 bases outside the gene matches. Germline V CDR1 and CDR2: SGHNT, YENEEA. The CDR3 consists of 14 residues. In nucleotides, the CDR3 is TGTGCCAGCAGCTCGGGACAGAATCAAGAGACCCAGTACTTC. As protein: CASSSGQNQETQYF. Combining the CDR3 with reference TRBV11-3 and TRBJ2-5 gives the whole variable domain EAGVVQSPRYKIIEKKQPVAFWCNPISGHNTLYWYLQNLGQGPELLIRYENEEAVDDSQLPKDRFSAERLKGVDSTLKIQPAELGDSAVYLCASSSGQNQETQYFGPGTRLLVL.

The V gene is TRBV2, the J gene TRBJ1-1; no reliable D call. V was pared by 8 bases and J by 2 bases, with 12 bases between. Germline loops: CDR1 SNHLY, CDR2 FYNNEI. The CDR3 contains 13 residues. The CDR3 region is CASGTDYNTEAFF. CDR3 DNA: TGTGCCAGCGGAACAGATTATAACACTGAAGCTTTCTTT. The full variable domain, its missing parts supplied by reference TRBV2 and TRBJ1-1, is EPEVTQTPSHQVTQMGQEVILRCVPISNHLYFYWYRQILGQKVEFLVSFYNNEISEKSEIFDDQFSVERPDGSNFTLKIRSTKLEDSAMYFCASGTDYNTEAFFGQGTRLTVV.

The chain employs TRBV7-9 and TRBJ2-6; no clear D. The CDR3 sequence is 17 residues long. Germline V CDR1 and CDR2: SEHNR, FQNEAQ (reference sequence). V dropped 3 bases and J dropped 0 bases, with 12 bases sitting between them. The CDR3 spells CASSLLAVASGANVLTF. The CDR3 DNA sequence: TGTGCCAGCAGCTTGCTCGCTGTGGCCTCTGGGGCCAACGTCCTGACTTTC.

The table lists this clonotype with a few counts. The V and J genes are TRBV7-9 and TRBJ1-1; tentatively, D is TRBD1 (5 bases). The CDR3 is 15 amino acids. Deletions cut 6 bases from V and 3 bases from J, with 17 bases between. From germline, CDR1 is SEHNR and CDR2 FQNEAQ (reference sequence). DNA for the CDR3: TGTGCCAGCAGGCCCCCCGCGAAAGGGGACACTGAAGCTTTCTTT. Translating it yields CASRPPAKGDTEAFF. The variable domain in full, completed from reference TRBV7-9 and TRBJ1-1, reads DTGVSQNPRHKITKRGQNVTFRCDPISEHNRLYWYRQTLGQGPEFLTYFQNEAQLEKSRLLSDRFSAERPKGSFSTLEIQRTEQGDSAMYLCASRPPAKGDTEAFFGQGTRLTVV.

The CDR3 loop is CASNVGRGMNTEAFF. CDR3 DNA sequence: TGTGCCAGCAATGTTGGTAGGGGAATGAACACTGAAGCTTTCTTT. V is TRBV2 and J is TRBJ1-1; weak D call: TRBD1 (5 bases). Germline V gene data show CDR1 as SNHLY and CDR2 as FYNNEI. V dropped 7 bases and J dropped 0 bases, with 15 bases sitting between them. This CDR3 is built from 15 residues.

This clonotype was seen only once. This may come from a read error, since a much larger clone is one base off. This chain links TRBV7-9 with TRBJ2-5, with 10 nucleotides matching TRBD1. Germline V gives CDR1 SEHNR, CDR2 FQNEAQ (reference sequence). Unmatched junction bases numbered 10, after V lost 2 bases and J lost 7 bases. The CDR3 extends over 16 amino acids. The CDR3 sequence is CASSLLSGQGSVTQYF. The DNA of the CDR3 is TGTGCCAGCAGCTTATTGTCGGGACAGGGGAGCGTGACCCAGTACTTC.

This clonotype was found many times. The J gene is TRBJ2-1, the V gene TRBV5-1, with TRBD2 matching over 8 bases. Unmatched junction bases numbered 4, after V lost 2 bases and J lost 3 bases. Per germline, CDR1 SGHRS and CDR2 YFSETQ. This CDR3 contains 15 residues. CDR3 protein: CASSLSAGGYNEQFF. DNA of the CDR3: TGCGCCAGCAGCTTATCGGCGGGGGGCTACAATGAGCAGTTCTTC.

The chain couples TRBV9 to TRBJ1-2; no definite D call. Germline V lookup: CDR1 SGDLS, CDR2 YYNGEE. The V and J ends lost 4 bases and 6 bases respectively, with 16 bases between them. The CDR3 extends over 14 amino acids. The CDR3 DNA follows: TGTGCCAGCAGCCGAGGTGGGGATCCGCATGGCTACACCTTC. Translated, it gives CASSRGGDPHGYTF.

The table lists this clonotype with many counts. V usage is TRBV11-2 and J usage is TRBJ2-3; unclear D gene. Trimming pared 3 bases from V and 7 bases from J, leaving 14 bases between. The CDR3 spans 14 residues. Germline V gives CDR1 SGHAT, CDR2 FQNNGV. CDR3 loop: CASSFLLGGNTQYF. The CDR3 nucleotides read TGTGCCAGCAGCTTCCTCCTGGGCGGAAATACGCAGTATTTT.

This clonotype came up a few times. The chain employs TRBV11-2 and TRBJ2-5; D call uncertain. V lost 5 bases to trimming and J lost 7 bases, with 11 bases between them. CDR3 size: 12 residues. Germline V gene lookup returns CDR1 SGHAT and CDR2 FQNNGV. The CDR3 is CASSPRRVTQYF. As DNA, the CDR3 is TGTGCCAGCAGCCCCCGCCGAGTGACCCAGTACTTC. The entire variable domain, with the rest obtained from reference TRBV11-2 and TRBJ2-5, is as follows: EAGVAQSPRYKIIEKRQSVAFWCNPISGHATLYWYQQILGQGPKLLIQFQNNGVVDDSQLPKDRFSAERLKGVDSTLKIQPAKLEDSAVYLCASSPRRVTQYFGPGTRLLVL.

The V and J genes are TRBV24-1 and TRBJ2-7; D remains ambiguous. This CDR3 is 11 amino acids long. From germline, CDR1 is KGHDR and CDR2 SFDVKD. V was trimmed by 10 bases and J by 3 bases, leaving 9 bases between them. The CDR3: CATLGYYEQYF. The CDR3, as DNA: TGTGCCACACTGGGTTACTACGAGCAGTACTTC.